This is a list of T cell receptor beta chains from one sample in a study of T cells in Graves' hyperthyroidism and ophthalmopathy. Using its own MiXCR run on the multiplex PCR reads, TCRdb lists one record per CDR3 protein. The sample lists about 510,000 distinct CDR3 sequences; over 35% were seen once. Material: peripheral blood or thyroid tissue (not recorded which). The receptors here all came from an adult woman with Graves' disease, either hyperthyroidism or ophthalmopathy (not recorded which). Each CDR3 is given with its conserved first and last residue. The D gene is left open where the match is weak. Expanded clones get a size class; other rows say once, few or many, or leave the size out.

abundance: -; j_gene: TRBJ1-1; d_gene: TRBD1; v_gene: TRBV29-1; CDR3aa: CSFQGVNTEAFF; CDR3nt: TGCAGCTTTCAGGGGGTGAACACTGAAGCTTTCTTT
abundance: -; j_gene: TRBJ2-2; d_gene: TRBD2; v_gene: TRBV12-3/TRBV12-4; CDR3aa: CASSWGSGIITGELFF; CDR3nt: TGTGCCAGCAGTTGGGGTAGCGGGATAATCACCGGGGAGCTGTTTTTT
abundance: -; j_gene: TRBJ2-5; d_gene: TRBD1; v_gene: TRBV6-1; CDR3aa: CASQLTGGYQETQYF; CDR3nt: TGTGCCAGTCAACTTACAGGGGGATACCAAGAGACCCAGTACTTC
abundance: many; j_gene: TRBJ2-6; d_gene: -; v_gene: TRBV13; CDR3aa: CASSLGRPGANVLTF; CDR3nt: TGTGCCAGCAGCTTAGGGAGACCTGGGGCCAACGTCCTGACTTTC
abundance: few; j_gene: TRBJ1-5; d_gene: -; v_gene: TRBV2; CDR3aa: CASSESTNRGNQPQHF; CDR3nt: TGTGCCAGCAGTGAAAGTACGAACAGGGGCAATCAGCCCCAGCATTTT
abundance: many; j_gene: TRBJ1-1; d_gene: -; v_gene: TRBV9; CDR3aa: CASSHPDGEAFF; CDR3nt: TGTGCCAGCAGCCACCCGGACGGTGAAGCTTTCTTT
abundance: many; j_gene: TRBJ2-5; d_gene: TRBD2; v_gene: TRBV15; CDR3aa: CATSKGGSRETQYF; CDR3nt: TGTGCCACCAGCAAAGGCGGGAGTCGGGAGACCCAGTACTTC
abundance: many; j_gene: TRBJ1-3; d_gene: -; v_gene: TRBV2; CDR3aa: CASSPDRTGNTIYF; CDR3nt: TGTGCCAGCAGTCCCGACAGGACTGGAAACACCATATATTTT
abundance: -; j_gene: TRBJ2-1; d_gene: -; v_gene: TRBV29-1; CDR3aa: CSVVGGLEYNEQFF; CDR3nt: TGCAGCGTTGTTGGGGGTTTGGAGTACAATGAGCAGTTCTTC
abundance: once; j_gene: TRBJ2-7; d_gene: TRBD2; v_gene: TRBV11-2; CDR3aa: CASRTGTSGRAEYF; CDR3nt: TGTGCCAGCAGGACCGGGACTAGCGGGAGGGCGGAGTACTTC
abundance: many; j_gene: TRBJ1-2; d_gene: -; v_gene: TRBV5-1; CDR3aa: CASSEEQGWGYTF; CDR3nt: TGCGCCAGCAGCGAGGAACAGGGCTGGGGCTACACCTTC
abundance: -; j_gene: TRBJ2-7; d_gene: -; v_gene: TRBV5-1; CDR3aa: CASSLAPGGTYEQYF; CDR3nt: TGCGCCAGCAGCTTGGCACCCGGGGGCACCTACGAGCAGTACTTC
abundance: -; j_gene: TRBJ1-2; d_gene: -; v_gene: TRBV20-1; CDR3aa: CSARGKTASNGYTF; CDR3nt: TGCAGTGCTAGAGGTAAAACAGCCTCTAACGGCTACACCTTC
abundance: many; j_gene: TRBJ1-1; d_gene: TRBD1; v_gene: TRBV12-3/TRBV12-4; CDR3aa: CASTPAAGGTEAFF; CDR3nt: TGTGCCAGCACCCCCGCGGCAGGGGGCACTGAAGCTTTCTTT
abundance: many; j_gene: TRBJ2-2; d_gene: -; v_gene: TRBV24-1; CDR3aa: CATSDYGNTGELFF; CDR3nt: TGTGCCACCAGTGATTACGGTAACACCGGGGAGCTGTTTTTT
abundance: many; j_gene: TRBJ1-1; d_gene: -; v_gene: TRBV7-3; CDR3aa: CASSFDLNTEAFF; CDR3nt: TGTGCCAGCAGCTTCGATTTGAACACTGAAGCTTTCTTT
abundance: -; j_gene: TRBJ2-5; d_gene: TRBD2; v_gene: TRBV5-1; CDR3aa: CASSLVTSGRSETQYF; CDR3nt: TGCGCCAGCAGCTTGGTGACTAGCGGGAGATCAGAGACCCAGTACTTC
abundance: -; j_gene: TRBJ2-5; d_gene: -; v_gene: TRBV7-9; CDR3aa: CASRRDRGGVEETQYF; CDR3nt: TGTGCCAGCAGAAGGGACAGAGGAGGGGTGGAAGAGACCCAGTACTTC
abundance: -; j_gene: TRBJ1-2; d_gene: -; v_gene: TRBV10-3; CDR3aa: CAISERPGTYGYTF; CDR3nt: TGTGCCATCAGTGAGAGGCCCGGGACTTATGGCTACACCTTC
abundance: many; j_gene: TRBJ2-2; d_gene: TRBD2; v_gene: TRBV20-1; CDR3aa: CSAQPLAGGLGELFF; CDR3nt: TGCAGTGCGCAGCCCCTAGCGGGTGGCCTCGGGGAGCTGTTTTTT
abundance: -; j_gene: TRBJ1-1; d_gene: -; v_gene: TRBV6-5; CDR3aa: CASSYTGNTEAFF; CDR3nt: TGTGCCAGCAGTTACACAGGGAACACTGAAGCTTTCTTT
abundance: many; j_gene: TRBJ1-5; d_gene: -; v_gene: TRBV5-1; CDR3aa: CASSKLTGTGQPQHF; CDR3nt: TGCGCCAGCAGCAAACTCACGGGGACCGGCCAGCCCCAGCATTTT
abundance: -; j_gene: TRBJ2-7; d_gene: -; v_gene: TRBV7-3; CDR3aa: CASSLNAGATYEQYF; CDR3nt: TGTGCCAGCAGCTTAAATGCCGGGGCTACTTACGAGCAGTACTTC
abundance: -; j_gene: TRBJ2-7; d_gene: -; v_gene: TRBV29-1; CDR3aa: CSASRGPYEQYF; CDR3nt: TGCAGCGCGTCGAGAGGGCCCTACGAGCAGTACTTC
abundance: -; j_gene: TRBJ1-2; d_gene: -; v_gene: TRBV5-1; CDR3aa: CASGHGGYGYTF; CDR3nt: TGCGCCAGCGGACACGGGGGTTATGGCTACACCTTC
abundance: -; j_gene: TRBJ2-5; d_gene: -; v_gene: TRBV2; CDR3aa: CASSESWGSNQPQYF; CDR3nt: TGTGCCAGCAGTGAGTCGTGGGGTAGCAATCAGCCCCAGTACTTC
abundance: many; j_gene: TRBJ1-5; d_gene: -; v_gene: TRBV20-1; CDR3aa: CSASDSYNQPQHF; CDR3nt: TGCAGTGCTTCTGACAGCTACAATCAGCCCCAGCATTTT
abundance: -; j_gene: TRBJ1-4; d_gene: TRBD1; v_gene: TRBV14; CDR3aa: CASSARTGGGEKLFF; CDR3nt: TGTGCCAGCAGCGCGCGGACAGGGGGTGGTGAAAAACTGTTTTTT
abundance: -; j_gene: TRBJ1-1; d_gene: -; v_gene: TRBV19; CDR3aa: CATSTGPTMNTEAFF; CDR3nt: TGTGCCACCTCGACAGGTCCCACCATGAACACTGAAGCTTTCTTT
abundance: once; j_gene: TRBJ1-2; d_gene: -; v_gene: TRBV5-4; CDR3aa: CASSLGPWGYTF; CDR3nt: TGTGCCAGCAGCTTAGGTCCCTGGGGCTACACCTTC
abundance: many; j_gene: TRBJ2-7; d_gene: TRBD1; v_gene: TRBV9; CDR3aa: CASSEGQGVSYEQYF; CDR3nt: TGTGCCAGCAGCGAGGGACAGGGAGTGTCCTACGAGCAGTACTTC
abundance: many; j_gene: TRBJ2-5; d_gene: -; v_gene: TRBV15; CDR3aa: CATTQQVQETQYF; CDR3nt: TGTGCCACCACCCAGCAGGTCCAAGAGACCCAGTACTTC
abundance: -; j_gene: TRBJ2-2; d_gene: -; v_gene: TRBV12-3/TRBV12-4; CDR3aa: CASSLIQGDTGEPFF; CDR3nt: TGTGCCAGCAGTTTGATCCAGGGAGACACCGGGGAGCCGTTTTTT
abundance: many; j_gene: TRBJ2-5; d_gene: -; v_gene: TRBV20-1; CDR3aa: CSATPASGSQETQYF; CDR3nt: TGCAGTGCTACCCCCGCATCGGGCAGCCAAGAGACCCAGTACTTC
abundance: -; j_gene: TRBJ1-5; d_gene: TRBD1; v_gene: TRBV7-2; CDR3aa: CASSPGTGTGQHF; CDR3nt: TGTGCCAGCAGCCCAGGGACAGGGACTGGCCAGCATTTT
abundance: -; j_gene: TRBJ2-5; d_gene: -; v_gene: TRBV2; CDR3aa: CASSEKNQPQYF; CDR3nt: TGTGCCAGCAGTGAAAAGAATCAGCCCCAGTACTTC
abundance: many; j_gene: TRBJ2-2; d_gene: TRBD2; v_gene: TRBV10-2; CDR3aa: CASSESPLAGRNTGELFF; CDR3nt: TGCGCCAGCAGTGAGTCGCCCCTAGCGGGACGGAACACCGGGGAGCTGTTTTTT
abundance: -; j_gene: TRBJ2-7; d_gene: TRBD1; v_gene: TRBV7-3; CDR3aa: CASSLEGQGILSAHEQYF; CDR3nt: TGTGCCAGCAGCTTAGAAGGACAGGGGATACTATCTGCACACGAGCAGTACTTC
abundance: few; j_gene: TRBJ2-5; d_gene: -; v_gene: TRBV6-1; CDR3aa: CASSYSYPLGETQYF; CDR3nt: TGTGCCAGCAGTTATAGCTACCCGCTAGGAGAGACCCAGTACTTC
abundance: many; j_gene: TRBJ1-1; d_gene: -; v_gene: TRBV20-1; CDR3aa: CSARWGAPNTEAFF; CDR3nt: TGCAGTGCTAGGTGGGGGGCCCCGAACACTGAAGCTTTCTTT
abundance: many; j_gene: TRBJ2-2; d_gene: -; v_gene: TRBV20-1; CDR3aa: CSATGQVDTGELFF; CDR3nt: TGCAGTGCTACAGGGCAGGTCGACACCGGGGAGCTGTTTTTT
abundance: -; j_gene: TRBJ1-2; d_gene: -; v_gene: TRBV20-1; CDR3aa: CSAIRGGAGYTF; CDR3nt: TGCAGTGCCATTCGCGGGGGCGCAGGCTACACCTTC
abundance: -; j_gene: TRBJ1-5; d_gene: -; v_gene: TRBV7-8; CDR3aa: CASSRRASDGQPQHF; CDR3nt: TGTGCCAGCAGCCGACGGGCCTCGGACGGACAGCCCCAGCATTTT
abundance: -; j_gene: TRBJ2-2; d_gene: -; v_gene: TRBV24-1; CDR3aa: CATSDLSRDTGELFF; CDR3nt: TGTGCCACCAGTGATTTGTCCCGGGACACCGGGGAGCTGTTTTTT
abundance: -; j_gene: TRBJ1-1; d_gene: -; v_gene: TRBV7-2; CDR3aa: CASSLQGQGFGEAFF; CDR3nt: TGTGCCAGCAGCTTACAGGGTCAGGGTTTCGGTGAAGCTTTCTTT
abundance: -; j_gene: TRBJ2-7; d_gene: -; v_gene: TRBV20-1; CDR3aa: CSASVDEQYF; CDR3nt: TGCAGTGCTAGTGTCGACGAGCAGTACTTC
abundance: few; j_gene: TRBJ2-7; d_gene: -; v_gene: TRBV11-2; CDR3aa: CASSFTGEQYF; CDR3nt: TGTGCCAGCAGCTTCACAGGAGAGCAGTACTTC
abundance: -; j_gene: TRBJ1-1; d_gene: -; v_gene: TRBV7-9; CDR3aa: CASSTRPGGAFF; CDR3nt: TGTGCCAGCAGTACCAGACCGGGGGGAGCTTTCTTT
abundance: few; j_gene: TRBJ1-1; d_gene: -; v_gene: TRBV7-9; CDR3aa: CASRQTANTEAFF; CDR3nt: TGTGCCAGCAGGCAGACAGCGAACACTGAAGCTTTCTTT
abundance: few; j_gene: TRBJ1-6; d_gene: -; v_gene: TRBV20-1; CDR3aa: CSAIPDRRTDRRSPLHF; CDR3nt: TGCAGTGCCATCCCTGATCGTCGGACAGATCGGCGCTCACCCCTCCACTTT